This TCR beta chain was recovered during a study of blood T cell repertoires in COVID-19 (TCRdb year 2020). Notes on the research overall: Samples from collaborators originated in the United States, Italy and Spain and spanned both the acute and convalescent phases of COVID-19. A freely available public database, intended as a resource for researchers studying the immune response to SARS-CoV-2, is where the repertoires were released. The sample metadata nearly always contained a de-identified subject ID, COVID-19 status, age in years and sex. Where available, HLA class I and class II types were taken from metadata supplied by the sample provider and were not determined by assay-based typing. The prospective study material was composed of cDNA or gDNA derived from T cells, B-cell-depleted T cells, or PBMCs. The dataset comprised deeply sampled blood TCRbeta repertoires from subjects exposed to, actively infected with, or recovered from COVID-19. Samples came from the ongoing ImmuneRACE study (first 160 participants) plus 1,254 subjects from 6 global collaborators.

About this clone itself: The antigen this receptor binds is unknown. No much larger clone exists at a distance of one base, and base qualities are not known.

On the study overall, not on this receptor specifically: The amount of clinical and demographic metadata varied by source and participant and was provided uncurated.

Collaborating institutions collected whole blood in K2EDTA tubes following their own protocols. For TCRbeta analysis, collaborators shipped samples as frozen whole blood, isolated PBMCs, or DNA extracted from either of those sample types. The immunoSEQ Assay, a bias-controlled multiplex PCR, was used to amplify TCRbeta CDR3 regions from genomic DNA. Processing in the source paper ran as follows. Nucleated cell counts per sample were estimated from amplification of reference gene primers within the assay. To quantify the absolute abundance of each unique TCRbeta CDR3 rearrangement, sequence reads were collapsed and filtered. Productive Simpson clonality was computed per sample as the square root of Simpson's diversity index over productive rearrangements. Imported from immuneACCESS, the table was reduced by TCRdb to in-frame sequences with V and J called. These copies leave out some clones; in studies compared against another copy, an unresolved V gene accounts for under half, and the cause of the remainder is not known. That table is the source of V, J and clone size, and D and trimming were worked out from the DNA. This sample comprises roughly 290,000 clones, roughly 80% of them detected only once. Jointly, the top ten make up around 4.2% of the sample.

The CDR3 starts with the cysteine, ends with the phenylalanine, and has 13 residues. The kept DNA is CDR3 alone, 39 bases in frame from the first base. The germline V gene specifies MDHEN as CDR1 and SYDVKM as CDR2. The V end loses 5 bases and the J end loses 4 bases, and a stretch of 11 bases separates them. The V gene is TRBV28 and the J gene is TRBJ1-2; the D segment could be TRBD1, given 6 matching bases. The TCR sequence derives from a woman aged 45-60 years with active or convalescent COVID-19. Source material: peripheral blood. The base sequence is TGTGCCAGCAGTAACAGGGTCACCTATGGCTACACCTTC. Its translation reads: CASSNRVTYGYTF.